This T cell receptor (beta chain) comes out of a study of cytomegalovirus exposure and HLA in healthy donors. Whole-study context: An earlier analysis found 120 million or so unique TCR beta sequences from approximately 190 million T cells.

13 Jbeta primers and 60 Vbeta primers were used for the PCR. Data came from immunoSEQ multiplex PCR; TCRdb stores just in-frame clones and leaves some out. The sample includes about 160,000 clones, around 80% of them seen just once. V was pared by 1 base and J by 5 bases, with 5 bases between. Germline V gene data show CDR1 as DFQATT and CDR2 as SNEGSKA (reference sequence). This CDR3 comprises 11 residues. For this clone: Its antigen is unknown.

Study results and caveats: In a later analysis, V- and J-gene trimming of beta chains associated with a DCLRE1C missense variant, replicated independently. The study reported that TCR beta sequences accurately predicted HLA-A and HLA-B alleles in most subjects.

Participants comprised healthy donors of bone marrow. The chain couples TRBV20-1 to TRBJ2-5; no clear D gene. The clonotype originates from a male donor in good health and CMV-seropositive. The specimen was PBMCs. CDR3 in amino acids: CSARGLETQYF. The DNA of the CDR3 is TGCAGTGCTAGAGGACTGGAGACCCAGTACTTC.